This T cell receptor (beta chain) appears in the sequencing data of a study of T-cell memory formation after mild COVID-19. Background on the study: TCR clusters mostly belonged to single donors. Broader study findings: Pre-infection memory harbored some responding clones, suggesting cross-reactive memory joined. Second-wave clones that peaked on day 37 lacked confirmed SARS-CoV-2 specificity.

On this clonotype itself: Its matching antigen is unknown.

cDNA libraries for TCR alpha and TCR beta, carrying sample barcodes and UMIs, came from 5'RACE with constant-segment primers. In TCRdb, the 5' RACE reads were re-called with MiXCR into one record per CDR3 protein. The sample contains tens of thousands of distinct CDR3 sequences, nearly 25% of which appear only once. With 7 bases removed from V and 4 bases from J, the gap between germline ends came to 16 bases. This CDR3 is built from 14 residues. The sample consisted of PBMCs or a T cell subset sorted from them (not recorded which). This sequence was found in a man aged 18 to 30 who had mild COVID-19 (a few samples of this study predate the infection). Cell type and time point are not known. The chain combines TRBV12-3 or TRBV12-4 with TRBJ1-1; D unresolved. The CDR3 loop is CASTTLSGATEAFF. In DNA, the CDR3 is TGTGCCAGCACCACCCTGAGTGGAGCCACTGAAGCTTTCTTT.